What follows are 27 T cell receptor beta chains derived from one specimen sequenced in a study of monozygotic twins with cystic fibrosis. Here immunoSEQ multiplex PCR was the method, and the copy in TCRdb shows in-frame clones only, minus some. Found here are around 29,000 clones, 85% of them singletons; the top ten hold about 0.95%. Sequenced input: blood. Source of these receptors: a girl between 2 and 10 years old with cystic fibrosis.

This chain joins TRBV2 and TRBJ2-7; TRBD1 aligns across 10 bases. Germline assignment: CDR1 SNHLY and CDR2 FYNNEI. This CDR3 contains 13 residues. V gave up 6 bases and J gave up 3 bases; unmatched junction bases: 2. The CDR3 sequence: CASRGQGVYEQYF. CDR3 nucleotide sequence: TGTGCCAGCAGAGGACAGGGGGTCTACGAGCAGTACTTC. The full variable domain, its missing parts supplied by reference TRBV2 and TRBJ2-7, is EPEVTQTPSHQVTQMGQEVILRCVPISNHLYFYWYRQILGQKVEFLVSFYNNEISEKSEIFDDQFSVERPDGSNFTLKIRSTKLEDSAMYFCASRGQGVYEQYFGPGTRLTVT.

For the CDR3, the DNA is TGTGCCAGCGGTGTAAGCGGGAGGCACGATGAGCAGTTCTTC. Amino acid sequence: CASGVSGRHDEQFF. V usage is TRBV7-9 and J usage is TRBJ2-1; TRBD2 aligns across 9 bases. Trimming cost V 8 bases and J 8 bases; bases outside gene matches: 10. CDR3 length: 14 residues. Germline V CDR1 and CDR2: SEHNR, FQNEAQ (reference sequence).

The table lists this clone with a count of one. This sequence joins TRBV5-1 and TRBJ2-1; the D gene is possibly TRBD2 (5 bases). The V end was cut by 4 bases, the J end by 4 bases, with 18 bases between. Germline V lookup: CDR1 SGHRS, CDR2 YFSETQ. This CDR3 has 16 residues. CDR3: CASSPGSSRVYNEQFF. DNA of the CDR3: TGCGCCAGCAGCCCGGGGAGCTCCAGAGTATACAATGAGCAGTTCTTC.

CDR3 in DNA: TGTGCCAGCCACAGGGCTGGAAGGGGCGAGCAGTACTTC. This translates into CASHRAGRGEQYF. This chain links TRBV21-1 with TRBJ2-7; the table's D gene call, TRBD1, was not cross checked with the DNA. TRBV21-1 is annotated as a pseudogene. The CDR3 contains 13 residues.

This clone was recorded only once. The chain employs TRBV6-6 and TRBJ1-5; 7 bases line up with TRBD1. The CDR3 has 15 amino acids. Trimming removed 0 bases from V and 6 bases from J; junction bases left unmatched: 5. The germline V gene encodes CDR1 MNHNY and CDR2 SVGAGI (reference sequence). The CDR3 nucleotides read TGTGCCAGCAGTTACTCACAGGGGTCTAGTCAGCCCCAGCATTTT. Translation gives CASSYSQGSSQPQHF.

This chain links TRBV10-1 with TRBJ2-1; D remains ambiguous. Per the germline V gene, CDR1 is WNHNN and CDR2 is SYGVQD (reference sequence). CDR3 length: 13 residues. V was cut by 1 base and J by 10 bases, with 11 bases left in between. CDR3: CASSEYRFGEQFF. CDR3 in DNA: TGCGCCAGCAGTGAGTATAGGTTCGGGGAGCAGTTCTTC.

The V and J genes are TRBV6-1 and TRBJ2-7, with 10 bases that match TRBD2. The CDR3 totals 17 residues. The junction had 7 bases not matched to a gene; V was cut back by 2 bases and J by 0 bases. Germline V gene data show CDR1 as MNHNS and CDR2 as SASEGT. In DNA, the CDR3 is TGTGCCAGCAGTGAACCCGAACTAGCGGGAATCTCCTACGAGCAGTACTTC. Its protein product is CASSEPELAGISYEQYF.

This clone turned up a few times. V usage is TRBV20-1 and J usage is TRBJ2-1; no reliable D call. Germline V gene lookup returns CDR1 DFQATT and CDR2 SNEGSKA (reference sequence). V lost 6 bases to trimming and J lost 2 bases, with 5 bases between them. There are 11 residues in the CDR3. The CDR3 protein is CSARTYNEQFF. CDR3 bases: TGCAGTGCGAGGACCTACAATGAGCAGTTCTTC.

V usage is TRBV27 and J usage is TRBJ1-4; 8 nucleotides align to TRBD1. V gave up 5 bases and J gave up 3 bases; unmatched junction bases: 5. CDR1 and CDR2 (germline): MNHEY, SMNVEV (reference sequence). This CDR3 has 15 residues. The CDR3 spells CASSLRGLPNEKLFF. In nucleotides, the CDR3 is TGTGCCAGCAGTCTCAGGGGGCTGCCTAATGAAAAACTGTTTTTT.

The chain joins TRBV14 to TRBJ1-3, with D maybe TRBD1 (6 bases). This CDR3 comprises 16 residues. Germline CDR1 reads SGHDN; CDR2 reads FVKESK. V was pared by 2 bases and J by 0 bases, with 11 bases between. This chain's CDR3 is CASSQRTGNSGNTIYF. The CDR3 coding sequence is TGTGCCAGCAGCCAACGAACAGGGAACTCTGGAAACACCATATATTTT.

This clone has only one observation. The genes are TRBV6-4 and TRBJ1-5; D gene uncertain. Germline CDR1 MRHNA, CDR2 SNTAGT. CDR3 size: 13 residues. V was cut by 4 bases and J by 0 bases, with 4 bases left in between. The chain's CDR3 is CASSVDSNQPQHF. CDR3 coding DNA: TGTGCCAGCAGTGTTGATAGCAATCAGCCCCAGCATTTT.

The chain is built from TRBV6-4 and TRBJ2-1, with D possibly matching TRBD2 (5 bases). Trimming removed 5 bases at V and 10 bases at J, with 15 bases between. Germline V gene data show CDR1 as MRHNA and CDR2 as SNTAGT. This CDR3 comprises 13 residues. Written as DNA, the CDR3 is TGTGCCAGCAGTCAGGACTCCACGGGCGAGCAGTTCTTC. Protein sequence: CASSQDSTGEQFF.

This rearrangement joins TRBV7-9 to TRBJ1-1; D is ambiguous. Per the germline V gene, CDR1 is SEHNR and CDR2 is FQNEAQ (reference sequence). Trimming removed 6 bases at V and 3 bases at J, with 20 bases between. This CDR3 spans 16 amino acids. The CDR3 reads CASRNMDEPIYTEAFF. The CDR3 DNA follows: TGTGCCAGCAGGAACATGGATGAACCAATTTACACTGAAGCTTTCTTT.

J is TRBJ2-2 and V is TRBV15; 8 bases map to TRBD2. Trimming removed 8 bases from V and 4 bases from J; junction bases left unmatched: 9. The germline gives CDR1 LNHNV, CDR2 YYDKDF (reference sequence). The CDR3 loop spans 15 amino acids. In nucleotides, the CDR3 is TGTGCCACCGGAGAAGCGGGGGCCCGCACCGGGGAGCTGTTTTTT. Protein product: CATGEAGARTGELFF.

This chain connects TRBV19 to TRBJ2-3, with D possibly matching TRBD2 (5 bases). Between the trimmed V and J ends, which lost 5 bases and 4 bases, there was a span of 10 bases. Germline lookup yields CDR1 LNHDA and CDR2 SQIVND (reference sequence). CDR3 length equals 13 residues. CDR3 coding DNA: TGTGCCAGTAGTCCACGGAGGTCAGATACGCAGTATTTT. Translating it yields CASSPRRSDTQYF.

This clone was detected once. The rearrangement uses TRBV2 and TRBJ2-5, with 10 bases aligning to TRBD1. Germline V CDR1 and CDR2: SNHLY, FYNNEI. V was pared by 4 bases and J by 5 bases, with 10 bases of the junction left unmatched. CDR3 size: 16 residues. The CDR3 DNA sequence: TGTGCCAGCAGTGGAGGACAGGGGGTAGGCGTTGAGACCCAGTACTTC. It yields the protein CASSGGQGVGVETQYF.

The chain has TRBV30 and TRBJ1-1; tentative D call: TRBD1 (6 bases). Germline CDR1 reads GTSNPN; CDR2 reads SVGIG (reference sequence). Trimming cost V 1 base and J 5 bases, with 23 bases left between them. The CDR3 extends over 17 amino acids. This CDR3 reads CAWSELLGARGRTEAFF. The DNA for the CDR3 is TGTGCCTGGAGTGAACTTCTGGGGGCCCGGGGGAGGACTGAAGCTTTCTTT. Full variable domain (remainder filled in from reference TRBV30 and TRBJ1-1): SQTIHQWPATLVQPVGSPLSLECTVEGTSNPNLYWYRQAAGRGLQLLFYSVGIGQISSEVPQNLSASRPQDRQFILSSKKLLLSDSGFYLCAWSELLGARGRTEAFFGQGTRLTVV.

V is TRBV30 and J is TRBJ2-3; no clear D gene. The V gene's germline CDR1 is GTSNPN and CDR2 SVGIG (reference sequence). The germline V and J ends were trimmed by 1 base and 0 bases, with 5 bases remaining between them. CDR3 length: 13 residues. CDR3 coding DNA: TGTGCCTGGAGTGGTTACAGCACAGATACGCAGTATTTT. Translated: CAWSGYSTDTQYF.

This clone was recorded once. V usage is TRBV11-2 and J usage is TRBJ2-7, with 7 bases fitting TRBD1. The CDR3 contains 15 residues. V gave up 5 bases and J gave up 7 bases; unmatched junction bases: 14. The germline gives CDR1 SGHAT, CDR2 FQNNGV. CDR3: CASSAPGQRIREQYF. CDR3 coding DNA: TGTGCCAGCAGCGCCCCGGGACAGCGAATACGGGAGCAGTACTTC.

For the CDR3, the DNA is TGTGCCGGGGGACAGGGAACCTATGGCTACACCTTC. Its translation: CAGGQGTYGYTF. V and J are TRBV30 and TRBJ1-2; 9 nucleotides line up with TRBD1. Unmatched junction bases numbered 5, after V lost 8 bases and J lost 4 bases. CDR3 length: 12 residues. Germline V gene sequence: CDR1 GTSNPN, CDR2 SVGIG (reference sequence). The complete variable domain, with remaining parts taken from reference TRBV30 and TRBJ1-2, reads SQTIHQWPATLVQPVGSPLSLECTVEGTSNPNLYWYRQAAGRGLQLLFYSVGIGQISSEVPQNLSASRPQDRQFILSSKKLLLSDSGFYLCAGGQGTYGYTFGSGTRLTVV.

V and J are TRBV6-6 and TRBJ2-7; maybe TRBD1 (6 bases). Germline V gene lookup returns CDR1 MNHNY and CDR2 SVGAGI (reference sequence). The CDR3 extends over 14 amino acids. Trimming took 2 bases from V and 7 from J, leaving 15 bases between them. The DNA for the CDR3 is TGTGCCAGCAGTTACGATCTGGGGGCAGGAGAGCAGTACTTC. Its translation: CASSYDLGAGEQYF.

The rearrangement joins TRBV29-1 to TRBJ2-5; 12 bases are shared with TRBD1. This CDR3 is 13 amino acids long. Germline lookup yields CDR1 SQVTM and CDR2 ANQGSEA. After removal of 6 bases from V and 11 bases from J, the junction contained 10 bases not matched to a gene. CDR3 nucleotides: TGCAGCGTACCGGGACAGGGGGCGGGAGAGCAGTACTTC. Protein: CSVPGQGAGEQYF.

This sequence joins TRBV9 and TRBJ1-5, with D perhaps matching TRBD1 (6 bases). CDR1 is SGDLS and CDR2 is YYNGEE in the germline V gene. This CDR3 comprises 15 residues. The V end was cut by 0 bases, the J end by 7 bases, with 14 bases between. This CDR3 is CASSVAAGEEQPQHF. The CDR3 DNA is TGTGCCAGCAGCGTAGCCGCAGGGGAAGAGCAGCCCCAGCATTTT. Combining the CDR3 with reference TRBV9 and TRBJ1-5 gives the whole variable domain DSGVTQTPKHLITATGQRVTLRCSPRSGDLSVYWYQQSLDQGLQFLIQYYNGEERAKGNILERFSAQQFPDLHSELNLSSLELGDSALYFCASSVAAGEEQPQHFGDGTRLSIL.

The genes are TRBV19 and TRBJ1-5, with D possibly matching TRBD1 (5 bases). The ends were cut back, 9 bases at V and 2 bases at J, with 14 bases in the middle. The CDR3 is 14 residues long. Germline CDR1 and CDR2: LNHDA and SQIVND (reference sequence). In DNA, the CDR3 is TGTGCCAGCGTTAGAAGAGGGGGCAATCAGCCCCAGCATTTT. Its translation: CASVRRGGNQPQHF.

The chain recombines TRBV18 with TRBJ2-7; 7 positions match TRBD2. The germline V gene encodes CDR1 KGHSH and CDR2 LQKENI. CDR3 length equals 18 residues. The J segment lost 0 bases and the V segment lost 3 bases, leaving 14 bases of the junction unmatched. CDR3 sequence reads: CASSPSPGVAGNSYEQYF. CDR3 sequence (DNA): TGTGCCAGCTCACCCTCACCGGGGGTAGCGGGTAACTCCTACGAGCAGTACTTC.

CDR3 amino acids: CASSEDGRTGGTQYF. The CDR3 coding sequence is TGTGCCAGCAGTGAAGATGGACGGACCGGGGGTACGCAGTATTTT. The chain is built from TRBV6-4 and TRBJ2-3; weak D call: TRBD2 (6 bases). From germline, CDR1 is MRHNA and CDR2 SNTAGT. Trimming cost V 3 bases and J 8 bases, with 18 bases left between them. This CDR3 has 15 amino acids.

The chain is built from TRBV20-1 and TRBJ1-2; no definite D call. Per germline, CDR1 DFQATT and CDR2 SNEGSKA (reference sequence). The ends were cut back, 6 bases at V and 5 bases at J, with 10 bases in the middle. The CDR3 is made up of 11 amino acids. CDR3 residues: CSAERSYGYTF. The CDR3 DNA follows: TGCAGTGCCGAGAGGTCTTATGGCTACACCTTC.